Below, 10 T cell receptor beta chains from the same sample are listed, as sequenced in a study of T cells in women clearing cervical HPV infection. Some clones are missing from TCRdb's copy, which holds only in-frame ones; the method was immunoSEQ multiplex PCR. The listing contains tens of thousands of clones. The specimen was blood buffy coat. These receptor sequences come from a woman aged 18 to 75 with a cervical HPV16 infection that either progressed to CIN3+ or cleared (not recorded which).

Points on this clone: The read gets to within 3 residues of the CDR3 end, and the germline J gene fills in the rest. The chain couples TRBV19 to TRBJ2-1, with TRBD2 identical over 12 bases. In germline, CDR1 is LNHDA, CDR2 SQIVND (reference sequence). The CDR3 sequence is 17 residues long. Losses at the gene ends were 7 bases for V and 6 bases for J; bases not matched to a gene: 13. This chain's CDR3 is CASNRGTSGSRPNEQFF. The sequenced CDR3 bases are TGTGCCAGTAACCGAGGGACTAGCGGGTCCAGACCCAATGAG.

Details on this clone: The CDR3 goes on 3 residues after the read ends, and that part is filled in from the germline J gene. The chain couples TRBV7-9 to TRBJ1-5, with a tentative D call TRBD1 (6 bases). Trimming pared 5 bases from V and 6 bases from J, leaving 14 bases between. The CDR3 contains 14 residues. The V gene's germline CDR1 is SEHNR and CDR2 FQNEAQ (reference sequence). CDR3 protein: CASSPEDRFQPQHF. The CDR3 bases that were read are TGTGCCAGCAGCCCTGAGGACAGATTTCAGCCC.

Concerning this clone itself: The CDR3 end falls 3 residues outside the read, so it is completed with the germline J gene. This chain links TRBV7-2 with TRBJ2-3; weak D call: TRBD1 (6 bases). CDR1 is SGHTA, CDR2 FQGNSA, per germline. CDR3 size: 15 residues. V was pared by 3 bases and J by 2 bases, with 12 bases between. CDR3 DNA, as far as it was read: TGTGCCAGCAGCTTTGGGGGCGGATTCACAGATACG. Translating gives CASSFGGGFTDT. The whole CDR3 protein reads CASSFGGGFTDTQYF. The full variable domain, in which reference TRBV7-2 and TRBJ2-3 provide the parts outside the CDR3, is GAGVSQSPSNKVTEKGKDVELRCDPISGHTALYWYRQSLGQGLEFLIYFQGNSAPDKSGLPSDRFSAERTGGSVSTLTIQRTQQEDSAVYLCASSFGGGFTDTQYFGPGTRLTVL.

The covered CDR3 bases are TGTGCCAGCAGCTCCCCAGGGAATGGT. Amino acids: CASSSPGNG. The whole CDR3 protein reads CASSSPGNGQYF. The V and J genes are TRBV7-9 and TRBJ2-4; D may be TRBD1 (5 bases). Coverage ceases 3 residues before the CDR3 finishes, and the germline J gene fills in the end. The CDR3 totals 12 residues. Germline V gene lookup returns CDR1 SEHNR and CDR2 FQNEAQ (reference sequence). The full variable domain, completed using reference TRBV7-9 and TRBJ2-4, is DTGVSQNPRHKITKRGQNVTFRCDPISEHNRLYWYRQTLGQGPEFLTYFQNEAQLEKSRLLSDRFSAERPKGSFSTLEIQRTEQGDSAMYLCASSSPGNGQYFGAGTRLSVL.

A word on this clone: Sequencing ends 3 residues short of the CDR3 end; the germline J gene provides the rest. Within the sample, other DNA sequences also encode this same CDR3. This chain links TRBV2 with TRBJ2-7; possibly TRBD1 for D (5 bases). The germline gives CDR1 SNHLY, CDR2 FYNNEI. The CDR3 consists of 12 residues. V lost 3 bases, J lost 3 bases, and 6 bases lay in between. The CDR3 is CASSEQGYEQYF. CDR3 DNA, as far as it was read: TGTGCCAGCAGTGAGCAGGGCTACGAG.

Of note for this clone: The read terminates 3 residues ahead of where the CDR3 ends, so the germline J gene completes it. The chain has TRBV7-2 and TRBJ2-7, with 11 positions matching TRBD2. CDR1 and CDR2 (germline): SGHTA, FQGNSA. This CDR3 is 15 amino acids long. Unmatched junction bases numbered 3, after V lost 5 bases and J lost 0 bases. The part of the CDR3 DNA that was read is TGTGCCAGCAGCAAAACTAGCGGGAGCTCCTACGAG. Protein sequence: CASSKTSGSSYE. The entire CDR3 reads CASSKTSGSSYEQYF.

As concerns this clone: One end of the junction is discordant with germline, which a read error may explain. The read terminates 3 residues ahead of where the CDR3 ends, so the germline J gene completes it. This specimen includes other DNA sequences encoding the same CDR3. The J gene is TRBJ1-3, the V gene TRBV6-1; the D gene is possibly TRBD1 (5 bases). The CDR3 has 14 residues. Germline V CDR1 and CDR2: MNHNS, SASEGT. The sequenced CDR3 bases are TGTGCCAGCAGTGAAAGGTCTAGGGGTAACACT. Protein product: CASSERSRGNT. The whole CDR3 region reads CASSERSRGNTIYF.

On this clone itself: The sequenced fragment ends 3 residues before the CDR3 boundary, so the rest is inferred from the germline J gene. The rearrangement joins TRBV27 to TRBJ1-5, with 8 bases lining up with TRBD1. This CDR3 is built from 15 residues. From germline, CDR1 is MNHEY and CDR2 SMNVEV (reference sequence). V lost 6 bases to trimming and J lost 3 bases; unmatched junction nucleotides: 7. The CDR3 sequence: CASSLQGDLNQPQHF. CDR3 DNA, as far as it was read: TGTGCCAGCAGCCTACAGGGGGACCTCAATCAGCCC.

Worth noting for this clone: The read gets to within 3 residues of the CDR3 end, and the germline J gene fills in the rest. This chain uses TRBV7-2 with TRBJ1-2; no clear D gene. Per the germline V gene, CDR1 is SGHTA and CDR2 is FQGNSA. The CDR3 has 14 residues. Here the CDR3 reads CASRRAGGPNDYTF. The sequenced CDR3 bases are TGTGCCAGCCGCAGAGCGGGAGGGCCCAATGAC.

For this clone: The DNA ends 3 residues before the CDR3 does, and the rest of the CDR3 is filled in from the germline J gene. The rearrangement uses TRBV5-4 and TRBJ2-7; TRBD1 aligns across 9 bases. In germline, CDR1 is SGHNT, CDR2 YYREEE (reference sequence). The CDR3 length is 14 residues. Germline trimming cut 4 bases from V and 3 bases from J; bases unmatched to any gene: 5. The part of the CDR3 DNA that was read is TGTGCCAGCAGCGGTGGACAGGGGTTCTACGAG. Protein sequence: CASSGGQGFYE. In full, the CDR3 reads CASSGGQGFYEQYF.